A single sample gave rise to the 18 T cell receptor beta chains below, sequenced in a study of blood T cell repertoires in COVID-19. Profiling relied on immunoSEQ multiplex PCR, and the TCRdb table lists in-frame clones only, not all of them. The data contain approximately 150,000 clones, around 83% of them singletons. The sequenced sample consisted of peripheral blood. The receptor set was obtained from a woman between 65 and 79 years old who had recovered from COVID-19.

This chain connects TRBV5-1 to TRBJ2-1; 12 nucleotides line up with TRBD2. Looked up from germline, CDR1 is SGHRS and CDR2 is YFSETQ. The CDR3 is 17 residues long. V trimming: 0 bases; J trimming: 12 bases; junction bases outside the gene matches: 13. The DNA for the CDR3 is TGCGCCAGCAGCTTGGCCCCCCCTAGCGGGGGGGCGTGGGGGCAGTTCTTC. Protein sequence: CASSLAPPSGGAWGQFF.

The chain couples TRBV5-5 to TRBJ2-2; 9 nucleotides match TRBD1. The V segment lost 5 bases and the J segment 1 base; nucleotides outside the gene matches: 9. The CDR3 has 17 amino acids. Germline V gene sequence: CDR1 SGHKS, CDR2 YYEKEE (reference sequence). CDR3 loop: CASRPGQGYGNTGELFF. In DNA, the CDR3 is TGTGCCAGCAGACCGGGACAGGGTTACGGGAACACCGGGGAGCTGTTTTTT.

The chain carries TRBV7-9 and TRBJ1-5; TRBD1 might be the D (5 bases). The CDR3 runs 14 residues. V lost 5 bases, J lost 5 bases, and 13 bases lay in between. CDR1 is SEHNR and CDR2 is FQNEAQ in the germline V gene (reference sequence). The CDR3: CASSPAGGDQPQHF. For the CDR3, the DNA is TGTGCCAGCAGCCCGGCCGGGGGGGATCAGCCCCAGCATTTT.

This clone was counted a single time. The rearrangement joins TRBV7-3 to TRBJ1-2; 7 bases fit TRBD1. Per germline, CDR1 SGHTA and CDR2 FQGTGA. Trimming cost V 5 bases and J 4 bases; bases outside gene matches: 4. CDR3 length: 13 amino acids. The CDR3 nucleotides read TGTGCCAGCAGCCCCGACAGGGCCTATGGCTACACCTTC. Its translation: CASSPDRAYGYTF.

The chain has TRBV5-6 and TRBJ2-3, with D unresolved. This CDR3 is 14 amino acids long. Trimming removed 0 bases at V and 6 bases at J, with 11 bases between. Germline V lookup: CDR1 SGHDT, CDR2 YYEEEE. The CDR3, as DNA: TGTGCCAGCAGCTTGGGGGCTACCACCGATACGCAGTATTTT. It encodes CASSLGATTDTQYF.

This chain links TRBV3-1 (or the pseudogene TRBV3-2) with TRBJ2-5; 7 bases fit TRBD2. CDR3 length equals 13 residues. CDR1 LGHDT and CDR2 YNNKEL come from the germline V gene (reference sequence). The junction had 2 bases not matched to a gene; V was cut back by 0 bases and J by 7 bases. CDR3 protein: CASSQDGGWTQYF. The DNA for the CDR3 is TGTGCCAGCAGCCAAGACGGGGGGTGGACCCAGTACTTC.

CDR3 coding DNA: TGTGCCAGCTCACCACGGACAAAAAGCACAGATACGCAGTATTTT. This translates into CASSPRTKSTDTQYF. The gene calls are TRBV18 and TRBJ2-3; TRBD1 might be the D (5 bases). V lost 1 base and J lost 0, with 8 bases in between. The CDR3 extends over 15 amino acids. Germline CDR1 is KGHSH and CDR2 is LQKENI. The whole variable domain, remainder taken from reference TRBV18 and TRBJ2-3, is NAGVMQNPRHLVRRRGQEARLRCSPMKGHSHVYWYRQLPEEGLKFMVYLQKENIIDESGMPKERFSAEFPKEGPSILRIQQVVRGDSAAYFCASSPRTKSTDTQYFGPGTRLTVL.

The chain combines TRBV18 with TRBJ2-5; D gene uncertain. CDR1 is KGHSH, CDR2 LQKENI, per germline. This CDR3 is 13 amino acids long. The ends were cut back, 2 bases at V and 2 bases at J, with 6 bases in the middle. The CDR3 DNA reads as TGTGCCAGCTCACCAGGCTTGCAAGAGACCCAGTACTTC. Amino acids: CASSPGLQETQYF. The full variable domain, rest sourced from reference TRBV18 and TRBJ2-5, is NAGVMQNPRHLVRRRGQEARLRCSPMKGHSHVYWYRQLPEEGLKFMVYLQKENIIDESGMPKERFSAEFPKEGPSILRIQQVVRGDSAAYFCASSPGLQETQYFGPGTRLLVL.

This chain links TRBV28 with TRBJ2-7; 7 bases are shared with TRBD1. After removal of 5 bases from V and 4 bases from J, the junction contained 11 bases not matched to a gene. Germline-derived CDR1 and CDR2 are MDHEN and SYDVKM. This CDR3 has 15 residues. The CDR3 is CASSETGLLRYEQYF. In DNA, the CDR3 is TGTGCCAGCAGTGAGACAGGGTTATTAAGGTACGAGCAGTACTTC.

The rearrangement links TRBV15 to TRBJ1-2; maybe TRBD1 (6 bases). CDR1 and CDR2 (germline): LNHNV, YYDKDF (reference sequence). The CDR3 extends over 14 amino acids. V shed 1 base and J shed 7 bases, with 13 bases lying between them. CDR3 protein: CATSRGRGASGYTF. The CDR3 nucleotides are TGTGCCACCAGCAGAGGGCGGGGGGCGTCTGGCTACACCTTC.

J is TRBJ2-5 and V is TRBV7-2, with no clear D. The CDR3 is 14 amino acids. The germline V and J ends were trimmed by 1 base and 5 bases, with 11 bases remaining between them. Germline-derived CDR1 and CDR2 are SGHTA and FQGNSA. CDR3 sequence: CASSLVPPSETQYF. In DNA, the CDR3 is TGTGCCAGCAGCTTAGTTCCCCCCTCGGAGACCCAGTACTTC.

This chain connects TRBV5-1 to TRBJ2-3; TRBD2 aligns across 8 bases. The CDR3 contains 14 residues. The junction had 10 bases not matched to a gene; V was cut back by 8 bases and J by 5 bases. Germline CDR1 SGHRS, CDR2 YFSETQ. The CDR3 protein is CASKESAGGDTQYF. In DNA form, the CDR3 reads TGCGCCAGTAAAGAGAGTGCGGGGGGAGATACGCAGTATTTT.

This clone showed up just once. V usage is TRBV27 and J usage is TRBJ1-1; tentatively, D is TRBD1 (5 bases). Germline assignment: CDR1 MNHEY and CDR2 SMNVEV (reference sequence). The CDR3 extends over 14 amino acids. V was pared by 4 bases and J by 1 base, with 10 bases between. The CDR3 sequence is CASSSHDRNTEAFF. For the CDR3, the DNA is TGTGCCAGCAGTTCCCATGACAGGAACACTGAAGCTTTCTTT.

CDR3 DNA: TGTGCCAGCAGCCCCGGGGGGACAGGCCTGAGGGGGGCCCAGCATTTT. Translated, it gives CASSPGGTGLRGAQHF. The chain has TRBV11-2 and TRBJ1-5, with 8 bases identical to TRBD1. The CDR3 loop spans 16 amino acids. V lost 5 bases to trimming and J lost 11 bases; unmatched junction nucleotides: 17. Germline V lookup: CDR1 SGHAT, CDR2 FQNNGV.

The sample holds one count of this clone. The V and J genes are TRBV4-3 and TRBJ2-2; 11 nucleotides agree with TRBD1. The junction had 4 bases not matched to a gene; V was cut back by 1 base and J by 6 bases. Per the germline V gene, CDR1 is LGHNA and CDR2 is YSLEER. The length of the CDR3 is 16 residues. CDR3 sequence (DNA): TGCGCCAGCAGCCAAGTCACGGGACAGGGGGCCGGGGAGCTGTTTTTT. Protein: CASSQVTGQGAGELFF.

Notes on this clone: Other DNA variants within this sample encode the same CDR3. This rearrangement joins TRBV5-1 to TRBJ2-3; 11 bases map to TRBD2. CDR3 length equals 15 residues. CDR1 SGHRS and CDR2 YFSETQ come from the germline V gene. V lost 1 base and J lost 4; bases outside the gene matches: 2. CDR3 sequence reads: CASSLTSGSADTQYF. The CDR3 nucleotides read TGCGCCAGCAGCTTGACTAGCGGGAGCGCAGATACGCAGTATTTT.

This clone came up a few times. This rearrangement joins TRBV27 to TRBJ1-2, with TRBD1 as a possible D gene (5 bases). Trimming took 1 base from V and 6 from J, leaving 12 bases between them. The V gene's germline CDR1 is MNHEY and CDR2 SMNVEV (reference sequence). The CDR3 runs to 14 residues. CDR3 residues: CASSLWGTADGYTF. CDR3 bases: TGTGCCAGCAGTTTATGGGGGACTGCGGATGGCTACACCTTC.

V and J are TRBV7-2 and TRBJ2-5; 7 bases map to TRBD2. This CDR3 is 15 amino acids long. Germline V gene lookup returns CDR1 SGHTA and CDR2 FQGNSA. V shed 5 bases, J shed 2 bases, and the junction held 8 bases outside the gene matches. CDR3 sequence: CASSPQGLRQETQYF. The CDR3 nucleotides read TGTGCCAGCAGCCCCCAGGGACTAAGACAAGAGACCCAGTACTTC.